This TCR beta chain was profiled in a study of blood T cells in healthy people across ages. Findings of the study overall: Aged donors had fewer naive CD4+ cells and lower diversity than long-lived donors.

Total RNA extracted from each sample amounted to at least 6 micrograms. Combining a sample-barcoded 5' primer with a J-beta primer mix, a second PCR ran for about 7 to 11 cycles. MiXCR was run by TCRdb on the 5' RACE reads, yielding one entry per CDR3 protein. The data show about 1.5 million distinct CDR3 sequences, with approximately 43% seen just once and approximately 4% held by the top ten. This clonotype has at least ten counts. What it recognizes is unknown. This CDR3 spans 14 amino acids. V shed 0 bases and J 7 bases; nucleotides not matched to a gene: 7. Germline V gene lookup returns CDR1 DFQATT and CDR2 SNEGSKA (reference sequence).

The specimen was blood. This TCR came from a woman between 18 and 29 years old in good health. The gene calls are TRBV20-1 and TRBJ2-7; TRBD2 agrees at 9 bases. The DNA for the CDR3 is TGCAGTGCTAGAGATCTAGCGGGGTACAATGAGCAGTACTTC. Translating it yields CSARDLAGYNEQYF.